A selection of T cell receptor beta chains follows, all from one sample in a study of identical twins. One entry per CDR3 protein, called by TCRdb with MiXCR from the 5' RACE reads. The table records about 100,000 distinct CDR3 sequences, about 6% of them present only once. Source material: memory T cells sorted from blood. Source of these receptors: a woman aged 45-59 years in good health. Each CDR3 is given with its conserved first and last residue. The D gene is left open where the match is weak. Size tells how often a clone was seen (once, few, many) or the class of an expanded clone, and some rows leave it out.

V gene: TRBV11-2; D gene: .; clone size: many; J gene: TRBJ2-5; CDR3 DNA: TGTGCCAGCAGCTTTGGTACGAGAGAGACCCAGTACTTC; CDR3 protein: CASSFGTRETQYF
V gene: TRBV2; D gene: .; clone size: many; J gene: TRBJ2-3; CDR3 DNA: TGTGCCACCCAAAGGACTTACACAGATACGCAGTATTTT; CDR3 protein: CATQRTYTDTQYF
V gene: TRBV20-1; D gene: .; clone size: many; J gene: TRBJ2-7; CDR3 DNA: TGCAGTGCTAGCGTCCATCAGGACGAGCAGTACTTC; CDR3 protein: CSASVHQDEQYF
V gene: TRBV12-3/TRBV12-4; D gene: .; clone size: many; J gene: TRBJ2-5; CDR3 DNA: TGTGCCAGCAGCCGGGACCAACTTCAAGAGACCCAGTACTTC; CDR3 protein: CASSRDQLQETQYF
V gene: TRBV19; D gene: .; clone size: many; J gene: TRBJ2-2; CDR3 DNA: TGTGCCAGTAGTATTGTTTTGCAGAACACCGGGGAGCTGTTTTTT; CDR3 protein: CASSIVLQNTGELFF
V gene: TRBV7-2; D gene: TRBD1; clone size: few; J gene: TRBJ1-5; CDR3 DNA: TGTGCCAGCAGGCCGGACAGGCCCCAGCCCCAGCATTTT; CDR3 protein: CASRPDRPQPQHF
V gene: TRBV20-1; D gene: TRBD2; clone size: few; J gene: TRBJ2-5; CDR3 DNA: TGCAGTGCTAGCGGGGGGACCCCTCAAGAGACCCAGTACTTC; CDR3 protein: CSASGGTPQETQYF
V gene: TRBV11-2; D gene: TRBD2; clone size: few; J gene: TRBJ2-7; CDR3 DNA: TGTGCCAGCAGGCGACTAGCGGGAGATTTTGTCAACGAGCAGTACTTC; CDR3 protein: CASRRLAGDFVNEQYF
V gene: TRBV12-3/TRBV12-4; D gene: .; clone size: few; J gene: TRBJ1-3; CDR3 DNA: TGTGCCAGCAGATACGCCTCTGGAAACACCATATATTTT; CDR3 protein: CASRYASGNTIYF
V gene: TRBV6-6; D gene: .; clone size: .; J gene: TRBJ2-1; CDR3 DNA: TGTGCCAGCAGTTTCGGGGGAAGAACCAATGAGCAGTTCTTC; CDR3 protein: CASSFGGRTNEQFF
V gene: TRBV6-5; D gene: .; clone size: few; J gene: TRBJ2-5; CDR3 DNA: TGTGCCAGCAGGGGGGCAGAGACCCAGTACTTC; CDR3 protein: CASRGAETQYF
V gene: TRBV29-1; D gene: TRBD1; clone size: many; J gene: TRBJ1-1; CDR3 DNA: TGCAGCTTTAGAAGGGGCCAGGGGGCCCTGAACACTGAAGCTTTCTTT; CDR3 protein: CSFRRGQGALNTEAFF
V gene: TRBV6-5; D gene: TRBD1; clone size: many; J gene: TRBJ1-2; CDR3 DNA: TGTGCCAGCCTACCACAGGGGGCGCGTAACTATGGCTACACCTTC; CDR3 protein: CASLPQGARNYGYTF
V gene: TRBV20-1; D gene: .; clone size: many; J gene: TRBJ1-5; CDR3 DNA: TGCAGTGCGGGCCGAGGGCAGGGATTTCAGCCCCAGCATTTT; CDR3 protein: CSAGRGQGFQPQHF
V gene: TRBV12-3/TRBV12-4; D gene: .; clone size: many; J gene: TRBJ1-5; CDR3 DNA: TGTGCCAGCAGTTTTGGGGGCAATCAGCCCCAGCATTTT; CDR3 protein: CASSFGGNQPQHF
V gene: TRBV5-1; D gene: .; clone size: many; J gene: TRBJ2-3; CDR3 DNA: TGCGCCAGCAGCTTGGCCGCTAGAGATACGCAGTATTTT; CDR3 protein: CASSLAARDTQYF
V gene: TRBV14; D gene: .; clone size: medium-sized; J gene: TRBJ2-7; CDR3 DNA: TGTGCCAGCAGCCCCAGCGACTACGAGCAGTACTTC; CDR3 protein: CASSPSDYEQYF
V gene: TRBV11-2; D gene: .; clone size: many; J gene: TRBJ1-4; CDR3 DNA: TGTGCCAGCAGCTACCTATGGAATGAAAAACTGTTTTTT; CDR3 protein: CASSYLWNEKLFF
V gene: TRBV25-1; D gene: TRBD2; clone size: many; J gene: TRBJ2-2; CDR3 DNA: TGTGCCAGCAGTGACCCTAAGCGGGAGAAGGCCGGGGAGCTGTTTTTT; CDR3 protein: CASSDPKREKAGELFF
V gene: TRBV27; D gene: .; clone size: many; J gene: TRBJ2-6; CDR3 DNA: TGTGCCAGCAGTTTAACCCCCCCGGGACGGATCTCTGGGGCCAACGTCCTGACTTTC; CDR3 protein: CASSLTPPGRISGANVLTF
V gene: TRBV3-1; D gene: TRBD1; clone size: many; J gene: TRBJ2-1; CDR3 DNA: TGTGCCAGCAGCCATATAGGGGGCGGCTACAATGAGCAGTTCTTC; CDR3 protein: CASSHIGGGYNEQFF
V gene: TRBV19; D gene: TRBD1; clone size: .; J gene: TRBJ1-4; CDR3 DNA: TGTGCCAGTAGTAACCCTCGGACAGGCGATATTGTTGAAAAACTGTTTTTT; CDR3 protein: CASSNPRTGDIVEKLFF
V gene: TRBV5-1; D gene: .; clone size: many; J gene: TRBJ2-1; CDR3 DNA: TGCGCCAGCAGCCCCTTTGGGAACAATGAGCAGTTCTTC; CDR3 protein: CASSPFGNNEQFF
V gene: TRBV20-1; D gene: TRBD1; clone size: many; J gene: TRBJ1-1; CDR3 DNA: TGCAGTGCTGCTAAAATAAACCGGGACAGGGGTCGAGGGTGGAACACTGAAGCTTTCTTT; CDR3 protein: CSAAKINRDRGRGWNTEAFF
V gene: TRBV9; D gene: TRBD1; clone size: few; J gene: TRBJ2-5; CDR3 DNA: TGTGCCAGCAGCGAGGGCCCCGGGACAGGGGGCAGAAAGACCCAGTACTTC; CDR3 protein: CASSEGPGTGGRKTQYF
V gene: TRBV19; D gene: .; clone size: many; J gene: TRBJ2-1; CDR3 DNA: TGTGCCAGTAGCCCGGTAACTAAGGGACACAACAATGAGCAGTTCTTC; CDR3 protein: CASSPVTKGHNNEQFF
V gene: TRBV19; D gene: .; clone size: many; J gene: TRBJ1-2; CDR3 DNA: TGTGCCAGTAGGGCCGGTATCTATGGCTACACCTTC; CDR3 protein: CASRAGIYGYTF
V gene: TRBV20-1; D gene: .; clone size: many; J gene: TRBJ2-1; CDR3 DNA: TGCAGTGCTAGAGATGGCCGGCTAACCGCCTACAATGAGCAGTTCTTC; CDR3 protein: CSARDGRLTAYNEQFF
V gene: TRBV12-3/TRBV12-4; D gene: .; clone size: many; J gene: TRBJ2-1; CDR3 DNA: TGTGCCAGCAGTCCGGATATAGACAATGAGCAGTTCTTC; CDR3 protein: CASSPDIDNEQFF
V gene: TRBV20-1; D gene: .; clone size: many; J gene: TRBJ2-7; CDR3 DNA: TGCAGTGCTAGAGAGGACACCTACGAGCAGTACTTC; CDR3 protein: CSAREDTYEQYF
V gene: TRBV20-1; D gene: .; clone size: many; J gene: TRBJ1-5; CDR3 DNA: TGCAGTGCTAGACCCGGGACAAGTATCAATCAGCCCCAGCATTTT; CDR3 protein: CSARPGTSINQPQHF
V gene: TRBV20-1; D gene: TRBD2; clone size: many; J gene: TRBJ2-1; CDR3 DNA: TGCAGTGCTGATGGACTAGCGGAATACAATGAGCAGTTCTTC; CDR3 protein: CSADGLAEYNEQFF
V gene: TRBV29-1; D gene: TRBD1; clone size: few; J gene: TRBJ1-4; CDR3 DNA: TGCAGCGTTGAGAACAGGGGATGGGGGGAAAAACTGTTTTTT; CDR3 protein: CSVENRGWGEKLFF
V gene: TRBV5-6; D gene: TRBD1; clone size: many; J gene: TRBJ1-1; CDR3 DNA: TGTGCCAGCAGCCGGACAGGGAGGAACACTGAAGCTTTCTTT; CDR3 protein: CASSRTGRNTEAFF
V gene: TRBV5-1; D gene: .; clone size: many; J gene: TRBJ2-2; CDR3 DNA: TGCGCCAGCAATTCCCTGACTGTCAACACCGGGGAGCTGTTTTTT; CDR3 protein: CASNSLTVNTGELFF
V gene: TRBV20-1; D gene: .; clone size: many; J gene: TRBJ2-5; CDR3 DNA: TGCAGTGCCCTCCATTCTTCAGGAGGAGAGACCCAGTACTTC; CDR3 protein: CSALHSSGGETQYF
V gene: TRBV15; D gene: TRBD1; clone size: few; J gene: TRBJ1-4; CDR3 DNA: TGTGCCACCAGCCTACAGGGGGCAGGTGAAAAACTGTTTTTT; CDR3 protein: CATSLQGAGEKLFF
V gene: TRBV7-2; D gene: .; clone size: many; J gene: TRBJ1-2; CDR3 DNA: TGTGCCAGCAGCTTAGAGGCAGGGATTAACTATGGCTACACCTTC; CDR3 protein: CASSLEAGINYGYTF
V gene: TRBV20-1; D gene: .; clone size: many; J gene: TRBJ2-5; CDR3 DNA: TGCAGTGCTAGTTCAGCGCGAAACCTCCAAGAGACCCAGTACTTC; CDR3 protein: CSASSARNLQETQYF
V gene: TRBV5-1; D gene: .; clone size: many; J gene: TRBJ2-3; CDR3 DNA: TGCGCCAGCAGCCGTCCCCTAGTGGGAGCGGCAGATACGCAGTATTTT; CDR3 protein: CASSRPLVGAADTQYF
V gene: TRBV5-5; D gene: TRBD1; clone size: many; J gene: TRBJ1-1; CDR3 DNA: TGTGCCAGCAGCTCGCGAACCGGGACAGGGAACACTGAAGCTTTCTTT; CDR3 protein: CASSSRTGTGNTEAFF
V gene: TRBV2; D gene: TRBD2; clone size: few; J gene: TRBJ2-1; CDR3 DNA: TGTGCCAGTATAGAACCCCTAGCGGGAGGGCCTATCTATGAGCAGTTCTTC; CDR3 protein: CASIEPLAGGPIYEQFF
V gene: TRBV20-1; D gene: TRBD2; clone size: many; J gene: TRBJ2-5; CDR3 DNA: TGCAGTGCCCAAGCGGGACTACTTATTCGGAAAGAGACCCAGTACTTC; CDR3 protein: CSAQAGLLIRKETQYF
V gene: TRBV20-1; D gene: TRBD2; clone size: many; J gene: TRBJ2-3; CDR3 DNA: TGCAGTGCTCTAAAACTAGCGGGAGGACTGGATACGCAGTATTTT; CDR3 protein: CSALKLAGGLDTQYF
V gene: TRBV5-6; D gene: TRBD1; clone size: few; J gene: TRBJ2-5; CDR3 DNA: TGTGCCAGCAGCTCTAAAGACAGGGGGAGGTGGGAGACCCAGTACTTC; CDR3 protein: CASSSKDRGRWETQYF